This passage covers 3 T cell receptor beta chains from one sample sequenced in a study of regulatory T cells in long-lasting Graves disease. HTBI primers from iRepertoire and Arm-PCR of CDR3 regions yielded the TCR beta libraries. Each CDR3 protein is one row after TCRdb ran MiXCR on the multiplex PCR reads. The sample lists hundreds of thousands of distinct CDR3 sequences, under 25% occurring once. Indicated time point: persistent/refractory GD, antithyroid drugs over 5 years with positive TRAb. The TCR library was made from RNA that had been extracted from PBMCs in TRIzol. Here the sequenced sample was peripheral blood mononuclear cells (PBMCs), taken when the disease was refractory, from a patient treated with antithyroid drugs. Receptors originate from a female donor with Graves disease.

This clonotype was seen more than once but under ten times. CDR3 sequence (DNA): TGCAGTGCTTGGCCCGGGACACCGAATAGCAATCAGCCCCAGCATTTT. This gives the protein CSAWPGTPNSNQPQHF. The chain is built from TRBV20-1 and TRBJ1-5; TRBD1 might be the D (6 bases). Germline CDR1 is DFQATT and CDR2 is SNEGSKA (reference sequence). Trimming cost V 5 bases and J 0 bases, with 17 bases left between them. CDR3 length: 16 residues.

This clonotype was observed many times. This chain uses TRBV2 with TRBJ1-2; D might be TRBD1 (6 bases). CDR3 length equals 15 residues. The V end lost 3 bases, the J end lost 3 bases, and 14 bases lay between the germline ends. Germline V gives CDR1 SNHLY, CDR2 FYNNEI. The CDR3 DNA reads TGTGCCAGCAGTGATGGGGGCAGGTCTGACTATGGCTACACCTTC. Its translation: CASSDGGRSDYGYTF.

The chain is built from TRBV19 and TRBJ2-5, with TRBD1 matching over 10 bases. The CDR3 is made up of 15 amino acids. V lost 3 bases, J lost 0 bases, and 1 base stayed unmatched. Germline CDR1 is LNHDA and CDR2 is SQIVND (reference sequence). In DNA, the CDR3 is TGTGCCAGTAGTATGGGACAGGGGCACCAAGAGACCCAGTACTTC. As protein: CASSMGQGHQETQYF. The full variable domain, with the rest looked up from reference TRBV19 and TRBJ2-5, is DGGITQSPKYLFRKEGQNVTLSCEQNLNHDAMYWYRQDPGQGLRLIYYSQIVNDFQKGDIAEGYSVSREKKESFPLTVTSAQKNPTAFYLCASSMGQGHQETQYFGPGTRLLVL.